This TCR beta chain emerged from a study of neurological immune-mediated disorders. The germline gives CDR1 SGHKS, CDR2 YYEKEE (reference sequence). The CDR3 has 14 amino acids. Trimming shortened V by 4 bases and J by 4 bases, and 15 bases separated the two germline ends. The time point is: longitudinal time-point 1 (baseline). There are many counts of this clonotype. Via MiXCR, TCRdb re-called the 5' RACE reads, giving one row per CDR3 protein. Of tens of thousands of distinct CDR3 sequences detected, about 10% appear once; the ten largest clones hold 6.5% to 8.5%. This sequence was found in a male donor with HTLV-1-associated myelopathy (HAM/TSP). The specimen was PBMCs. V and J are TRBV5-5 and TRBJ2-7; D is perhaps TRBD1 (6 bases). The CDR3 is CASSPGDVTYEQYF. The CDR3 nucleotides are TGTGCCAGCAGCCCAGGGGATGTAACTTACGAGCAGTACTTC.